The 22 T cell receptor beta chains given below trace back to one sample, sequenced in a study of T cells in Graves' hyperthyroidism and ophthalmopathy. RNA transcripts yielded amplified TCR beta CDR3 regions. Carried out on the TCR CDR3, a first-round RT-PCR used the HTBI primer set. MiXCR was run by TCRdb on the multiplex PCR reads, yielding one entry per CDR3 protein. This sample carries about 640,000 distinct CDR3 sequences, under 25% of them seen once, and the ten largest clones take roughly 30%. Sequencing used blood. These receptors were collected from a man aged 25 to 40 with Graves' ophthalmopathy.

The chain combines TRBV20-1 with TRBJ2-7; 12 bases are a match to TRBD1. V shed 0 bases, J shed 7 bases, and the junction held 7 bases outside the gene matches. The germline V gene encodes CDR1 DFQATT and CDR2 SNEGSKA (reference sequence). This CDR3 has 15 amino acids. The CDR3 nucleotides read TGCAGTGCTAGAGACCGGGGACAGGGGGCGAGGGAGCAGTACTTC. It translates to CSARDRGQGAREQYF.

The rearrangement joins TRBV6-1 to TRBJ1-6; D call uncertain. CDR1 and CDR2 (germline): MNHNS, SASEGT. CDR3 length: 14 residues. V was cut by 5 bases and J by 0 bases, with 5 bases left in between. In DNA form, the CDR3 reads TGTGCCAGCAGTTATGTCTCCTATAATTCACCCCTCCACTTT. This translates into CASSYVSYNSPLHF.

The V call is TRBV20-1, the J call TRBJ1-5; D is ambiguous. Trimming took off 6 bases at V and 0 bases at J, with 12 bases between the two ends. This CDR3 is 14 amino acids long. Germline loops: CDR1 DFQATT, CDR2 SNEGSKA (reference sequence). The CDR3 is CSAGSSHSNQPQHF. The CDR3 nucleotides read TGCAGTGCGGGGTCGAGCCATAGCAATCAGCCCCAGCATTTT.

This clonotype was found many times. The CDR3 sequence is CASSLSLADTDTQYF. The CDR3 bases are TGTGCCAGCAGTTTATCACTAGCGGACACAGATACGCAGTATTTT. The chain has TRBV27 and TRBJ2-3, with 8 nucleotides matching TRBD2. Trimming at V came to 0 bases and at J to 2 bases, leaving 1 base not matched to a gene. The CDR3 runs 15 residues. CDR1 MNHEY and CDR2 SMNVEV come from the germline V gene (reference sequence).

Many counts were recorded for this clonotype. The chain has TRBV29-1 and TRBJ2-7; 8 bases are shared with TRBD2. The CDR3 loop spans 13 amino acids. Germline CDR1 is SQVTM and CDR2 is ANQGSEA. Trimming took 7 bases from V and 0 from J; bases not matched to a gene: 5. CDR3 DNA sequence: TGCAGCGCCGCGGGGGGAAGCTCCTACGAGCAGTACTTC. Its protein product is CSAAGGSSYEQYF.

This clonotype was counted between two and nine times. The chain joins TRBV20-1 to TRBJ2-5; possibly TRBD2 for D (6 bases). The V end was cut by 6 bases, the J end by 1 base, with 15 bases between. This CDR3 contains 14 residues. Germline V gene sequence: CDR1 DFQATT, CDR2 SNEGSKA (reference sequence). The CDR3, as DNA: TGCAGTGCCCCGGGCCGGGACTCCCAAGAGACCCAGTACTTC. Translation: CSAPGRDSQETQYF.

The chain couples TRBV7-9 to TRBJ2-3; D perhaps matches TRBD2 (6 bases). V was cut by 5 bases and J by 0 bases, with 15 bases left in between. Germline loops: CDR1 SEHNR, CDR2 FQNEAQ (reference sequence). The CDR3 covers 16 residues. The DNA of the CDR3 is TGTGCCAGCAGCAAGCCGGGAGCCAGTAGCACAGATACGCAGTATTTT. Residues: CASSKPGASSTDTQYF.

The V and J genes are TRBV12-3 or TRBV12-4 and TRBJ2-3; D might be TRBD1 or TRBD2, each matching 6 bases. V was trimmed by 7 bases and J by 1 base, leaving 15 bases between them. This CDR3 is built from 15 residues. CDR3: CASIIGGSGTDTQYF. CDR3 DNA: TGTGCCAGCATCATAGGGGGGAGTGGCACAGATACGCAGTATTTT.

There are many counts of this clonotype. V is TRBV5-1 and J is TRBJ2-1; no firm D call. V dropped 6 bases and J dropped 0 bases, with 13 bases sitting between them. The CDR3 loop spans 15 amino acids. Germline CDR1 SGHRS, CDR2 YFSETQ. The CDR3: CASTATASSYNEQFF. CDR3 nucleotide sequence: TGCGCCAGCACCGCGACGGCCAGCTCCTACAATGAGCAGTTCTTC.

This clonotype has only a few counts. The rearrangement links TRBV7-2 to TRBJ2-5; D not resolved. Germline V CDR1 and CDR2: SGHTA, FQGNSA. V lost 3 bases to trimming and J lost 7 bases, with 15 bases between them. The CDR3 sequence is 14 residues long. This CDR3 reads CASSFSSAAGTQYF. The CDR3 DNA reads TGTGCCAGCAGCTTCTCTTCGGCCGCCGGGACCCAGTACTTC.

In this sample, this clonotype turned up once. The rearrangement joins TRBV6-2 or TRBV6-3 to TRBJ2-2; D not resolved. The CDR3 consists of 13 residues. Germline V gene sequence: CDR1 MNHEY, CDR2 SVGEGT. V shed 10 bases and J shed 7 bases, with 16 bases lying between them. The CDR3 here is CAMGFTACGELFF. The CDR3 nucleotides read TGTGCCATGGGATTTACGGCGTGCGGGGAGCTGTTTTTT.

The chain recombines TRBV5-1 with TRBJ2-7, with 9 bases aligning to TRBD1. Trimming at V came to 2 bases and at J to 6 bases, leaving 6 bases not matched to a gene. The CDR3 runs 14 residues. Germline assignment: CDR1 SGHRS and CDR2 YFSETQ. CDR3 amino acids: CASSFNRDRVEQYF. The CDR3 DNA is TGCGCCAGCAGCTTCAACCGGGACAGGGTCGAGCAGTACTTC. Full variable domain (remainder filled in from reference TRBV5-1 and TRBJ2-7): KAGVTQTPRYLIKTRGQQVTLSCSPISGHRSVSWYQQTPGQGLQFLFEYFSETQRNKGNFPGRFSGRQFSNSRSEMNVSTLELGDSALYLCASSFNRDRVEQYFGPGTRLTVT.

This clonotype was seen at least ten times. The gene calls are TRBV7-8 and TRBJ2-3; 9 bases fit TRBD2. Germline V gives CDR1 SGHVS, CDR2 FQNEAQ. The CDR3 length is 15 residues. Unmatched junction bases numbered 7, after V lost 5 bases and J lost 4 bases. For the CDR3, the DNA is TGTGCCAGCAGCCACATAAGCGGGAGGCCAGATACGCAGTATTTT. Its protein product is CASSHISGRPDTQYF.

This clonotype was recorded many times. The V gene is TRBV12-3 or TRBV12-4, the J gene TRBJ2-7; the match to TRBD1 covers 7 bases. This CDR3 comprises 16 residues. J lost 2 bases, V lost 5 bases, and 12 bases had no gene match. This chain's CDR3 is CASSPKAGTVTYEQYF. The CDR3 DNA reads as TGTGCCAGCAGTCCAAAGGCCGGGACAGTTACCTACGAGCAGTACTTC.

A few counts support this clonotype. Written as DNA, the CDR3 is TGCGCCAGCAGCTTATCGGCTAACTACAATGAGCAGTTCTTC. This codes for CASSLSANYNEQFF. This rearrangement joins TRBV5-1 to TRBJ2-1; D is uncertain. Germline assignment: CDR1 SGHRS and CDR2 YFSETQ. Trimming shortened V by 2 bases and J by 3 bases, and 9 bases separated the two germline ends. The CDR3 has 14 amino acids.

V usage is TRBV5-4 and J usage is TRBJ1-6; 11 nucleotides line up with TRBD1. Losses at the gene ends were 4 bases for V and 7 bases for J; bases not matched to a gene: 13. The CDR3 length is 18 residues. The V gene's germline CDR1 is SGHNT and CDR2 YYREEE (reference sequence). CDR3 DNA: TGTGCCAGCAGCCGCCGGACAGGGGGCGCGTTGAGCAATTCACCCCTCCACTTT. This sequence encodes CASSRRTGGALSNSPLHF.

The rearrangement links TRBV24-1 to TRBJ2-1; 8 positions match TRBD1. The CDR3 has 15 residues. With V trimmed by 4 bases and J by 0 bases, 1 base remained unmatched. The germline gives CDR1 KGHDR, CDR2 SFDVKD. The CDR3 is CATSEDRDSYNEQFF. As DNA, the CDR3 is TGTGCCACCAGTGAGGACAGGGACTCCTACAATGAGCAGTTCTTC.

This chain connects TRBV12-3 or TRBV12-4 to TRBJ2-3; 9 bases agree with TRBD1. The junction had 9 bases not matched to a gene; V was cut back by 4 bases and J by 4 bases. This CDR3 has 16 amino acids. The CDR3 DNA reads TGTGCCAGCAGTTCACCCTGGACAGGGGTGGCAGATACGCAGTATTTT. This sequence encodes CASSSPWTGVADTQYF.

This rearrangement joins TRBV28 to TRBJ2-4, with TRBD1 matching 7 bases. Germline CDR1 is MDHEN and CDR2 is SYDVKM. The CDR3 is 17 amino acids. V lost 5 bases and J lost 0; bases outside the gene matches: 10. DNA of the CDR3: TGTGCCAGCAGTCGGCAGGGGGAGACTATAGCCAAAAACATTCAGTACTTC. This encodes CASSRQGETIAKNIQYF.

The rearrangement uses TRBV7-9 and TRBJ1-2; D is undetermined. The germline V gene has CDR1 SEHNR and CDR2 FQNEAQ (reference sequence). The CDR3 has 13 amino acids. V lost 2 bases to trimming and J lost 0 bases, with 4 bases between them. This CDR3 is CASSLTPNYGYTF. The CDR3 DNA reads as TGTGCCAGCAGCTTAACCCCTAACTATGGCTACACCTTC. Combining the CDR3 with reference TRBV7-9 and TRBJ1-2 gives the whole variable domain DTGVSQNPRHKITKRGQNVTFRCDPISEHNRLYWYRQTLGQGPEFLTYFQNEAQLEKSRLLSDRFSAERPKGSFSTLEIQRTEQGDSAMYLCASSLTPNYGYTFGSGTRLTVV.

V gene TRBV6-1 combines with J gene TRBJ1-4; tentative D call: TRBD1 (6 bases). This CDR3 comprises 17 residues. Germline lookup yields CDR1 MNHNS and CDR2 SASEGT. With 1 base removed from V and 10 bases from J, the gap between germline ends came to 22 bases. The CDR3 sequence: CASSEVSGQGTRGKLFF. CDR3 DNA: TGTGCCAGCAGTGAAGTATCAGGGCAGGGGACCCGAGGAAAACTGTTTTTT.

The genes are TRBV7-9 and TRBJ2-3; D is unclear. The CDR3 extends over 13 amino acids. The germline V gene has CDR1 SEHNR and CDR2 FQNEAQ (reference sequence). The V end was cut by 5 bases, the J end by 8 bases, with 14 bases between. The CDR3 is CASSLDRPGTQYF. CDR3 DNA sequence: TGTGCCAGCAGCCTGGACCGTCCTGGTACGCAGTATTTT.